The TCR beta chain described here comes from a study of post-analysis software for immune sequencing data. In the study overall: The courses of disease that were included comprised relapsing-remitting, secondary progressive and progressive-relapsing multiple sclerosis. The study's findings and limits: Samples from a shared batch, those prepared together, strongly co-clustered by F measure. Diversity measured as normalized Chao1 was significantly lower in multiple sclerosis patients than in controls. Controls showed lower frequencies than patients for roughly five TRBV segments, and TRBV5-6, TRBV5-1 and TRBV20-1 were among these.

This clonotype was seen a handful of times. Its specificity is unknown. The V and J ends lost 6 bases and 10 bases respectively, with 22 bases between them. The CDR3 sequence is 14 residues long. The V gene's germline CDR1 is DFQATT and CDR2 SNEGSKA (reference sequence). Researchers reported that TCR beta cDNA libraries carried unique molecular identifiers. Researchers reported some 500,000 cDNA molecules coming from about 0.98 to 11 million T cells. MiXCR, applied by TCRdb to the PCR reads, yields one record per CDR3 protein. Here the sample spans about 380,000 distinct CDR3 sequences, around a third being singletons.

The receptor comes from a girl aged 5-17 years with multiple sclerosis. Specimen: blood. The rearrangement joins TRBV20-1 to TRBJ2-1; a weak D match, TRBD2 (6 bases). The CDR3 loop is CSAGGTGIKKEQFF. The CDR3 DNA reads TGCAGTGCCGGGGGAACAGGCATAAAGAAGGAGCAGTTCTTC.